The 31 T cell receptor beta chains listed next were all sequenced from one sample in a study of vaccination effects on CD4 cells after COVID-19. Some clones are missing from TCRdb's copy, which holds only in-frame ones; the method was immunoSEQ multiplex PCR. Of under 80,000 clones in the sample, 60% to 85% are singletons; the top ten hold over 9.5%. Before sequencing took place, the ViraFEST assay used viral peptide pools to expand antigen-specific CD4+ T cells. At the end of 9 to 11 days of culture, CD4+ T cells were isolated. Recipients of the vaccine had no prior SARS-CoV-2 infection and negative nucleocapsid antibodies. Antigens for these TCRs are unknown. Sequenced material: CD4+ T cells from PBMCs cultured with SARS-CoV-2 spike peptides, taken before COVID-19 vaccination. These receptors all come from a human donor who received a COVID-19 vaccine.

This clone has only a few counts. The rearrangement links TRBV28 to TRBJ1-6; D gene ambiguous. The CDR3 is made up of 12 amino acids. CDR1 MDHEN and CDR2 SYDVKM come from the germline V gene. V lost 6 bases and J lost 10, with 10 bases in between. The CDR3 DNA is TGTGCCAGCAGCTTTGTGTACTCACCCCTCCACTTT. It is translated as CASSFVYSPLHF. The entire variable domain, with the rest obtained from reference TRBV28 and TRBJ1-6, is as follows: DVKVTQSSRYLVKRTGEKVFLECVQDMDHENMFWYRQDPGLGLRLIYFSYDVKMKEKGDIPEGYSVSREKKERFSLILESASTNQTSMYLCASSFVYSPLHFGNGTRLTVT.

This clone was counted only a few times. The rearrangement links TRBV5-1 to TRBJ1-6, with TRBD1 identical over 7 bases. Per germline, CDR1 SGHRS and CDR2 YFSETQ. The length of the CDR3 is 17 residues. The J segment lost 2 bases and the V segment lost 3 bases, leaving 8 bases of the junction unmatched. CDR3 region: CASSSPSGQTYNSPLHF. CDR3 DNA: TGCGCCAGCAGCTCCCCCTCGGGACAGACCTATAATTCACCCCTCCACTTT.

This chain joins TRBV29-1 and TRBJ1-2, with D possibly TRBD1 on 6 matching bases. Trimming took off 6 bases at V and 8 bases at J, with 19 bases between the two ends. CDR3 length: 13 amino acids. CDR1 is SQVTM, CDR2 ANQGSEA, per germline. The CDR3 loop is CSVSGQSLVGYTF. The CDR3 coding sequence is TGCAGCGTCTCGGGACAAAGTCTGGTAGGCTACACCTTC.

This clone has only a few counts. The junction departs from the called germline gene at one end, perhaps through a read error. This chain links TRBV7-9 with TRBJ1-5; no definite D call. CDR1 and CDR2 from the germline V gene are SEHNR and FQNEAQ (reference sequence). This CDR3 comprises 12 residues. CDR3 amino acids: CASSLVGEPQHF. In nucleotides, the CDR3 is TGTGCCAGCAGTTTAGTCGGGGAGCCCCAGCATTTT.

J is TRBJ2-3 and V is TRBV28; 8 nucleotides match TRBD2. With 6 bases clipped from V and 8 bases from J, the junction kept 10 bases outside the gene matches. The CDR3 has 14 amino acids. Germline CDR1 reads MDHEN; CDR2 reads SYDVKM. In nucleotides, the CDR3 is TGTGCCAGCAGGCCCGCGGGGGGCATGTTTACGCAGTATTTT. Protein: CASRPAGGMFTQYF.

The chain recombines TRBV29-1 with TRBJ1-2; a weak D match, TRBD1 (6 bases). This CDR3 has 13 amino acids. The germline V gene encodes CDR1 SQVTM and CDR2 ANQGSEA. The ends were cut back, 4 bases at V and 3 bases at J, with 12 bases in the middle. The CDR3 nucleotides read TGCAGCGTTGTCCGGGGACAATACTATGGCTACACCTTC. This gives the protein CSVVRGQYYGYTF. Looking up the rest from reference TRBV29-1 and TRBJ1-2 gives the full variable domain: SAVISQKPSRDICQRGTSLTIQCQVDSQVTMMFWYRQQPGQSLTLIATANQGSEATYESGFVIDKFPISRPNLTFSTLTVSNMSPEDSSIYLCSVVRGQYYGYTFGSGTRLTVV.

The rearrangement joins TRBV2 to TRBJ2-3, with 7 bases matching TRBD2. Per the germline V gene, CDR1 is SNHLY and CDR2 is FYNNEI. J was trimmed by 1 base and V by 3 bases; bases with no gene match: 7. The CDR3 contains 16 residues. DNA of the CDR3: TGTGCCAGCAGTGAGAATAGGGCGGGGGGCACAGATACGCAGTATTTT. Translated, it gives CASSENRAGGTDTQYF.

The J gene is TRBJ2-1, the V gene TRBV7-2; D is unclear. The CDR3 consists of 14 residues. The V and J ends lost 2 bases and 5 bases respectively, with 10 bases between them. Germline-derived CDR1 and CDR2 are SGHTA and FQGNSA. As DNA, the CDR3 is TGTGCCAGCAGCTTACTTCCAGTAAACAATGAGCAGTTCTTC. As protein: CASSLLPVNNEQFF.

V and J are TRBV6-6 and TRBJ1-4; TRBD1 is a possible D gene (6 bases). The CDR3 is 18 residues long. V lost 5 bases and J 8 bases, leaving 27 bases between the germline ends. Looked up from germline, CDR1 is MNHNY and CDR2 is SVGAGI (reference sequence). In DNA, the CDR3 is TGTGCCAGCAGTCCTGTCGGCGTGGAACAGGGAAGACAAGAAAAACTGTTTTTT. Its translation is CASSPVGVEQGRQEKLFF.

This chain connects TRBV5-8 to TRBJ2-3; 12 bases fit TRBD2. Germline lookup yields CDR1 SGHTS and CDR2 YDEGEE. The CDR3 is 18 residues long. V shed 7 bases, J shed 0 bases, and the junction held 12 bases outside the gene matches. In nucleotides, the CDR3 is TGTGCCAGCCCAATACTAGCGGGGGGTCCAGTTAGCACAGATACGCAGTATTTT. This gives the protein CASPILAGGPVSTDTQYF.

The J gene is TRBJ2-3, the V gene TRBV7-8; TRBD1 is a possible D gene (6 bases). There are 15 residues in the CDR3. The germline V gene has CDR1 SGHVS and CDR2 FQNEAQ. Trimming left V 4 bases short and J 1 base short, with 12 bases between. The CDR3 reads CASSSQRTGTDTQYF. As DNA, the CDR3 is TGTGCCAGCAGCTCTCAACGGACAGGCACAGATACGCAGTATTTT.

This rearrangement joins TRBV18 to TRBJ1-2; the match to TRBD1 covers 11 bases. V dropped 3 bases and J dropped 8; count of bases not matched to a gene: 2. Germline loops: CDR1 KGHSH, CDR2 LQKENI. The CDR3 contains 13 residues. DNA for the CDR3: TGTGCCAGCTCACCGGGACAGGGGGAAGGCTACACCTTC. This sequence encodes CASSPGQGEGYTF.

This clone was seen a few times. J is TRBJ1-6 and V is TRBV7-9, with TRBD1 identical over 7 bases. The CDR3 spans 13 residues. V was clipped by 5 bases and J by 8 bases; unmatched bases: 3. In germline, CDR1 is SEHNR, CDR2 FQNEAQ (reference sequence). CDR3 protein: CASSRDSYSPLHF. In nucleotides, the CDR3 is TGTGCCAGCAGCCGGGACAGCTATTCACCCCTCCACTTT.

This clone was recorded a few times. The DNA of the CDR3 is TGTGCCAGCAGAAAAACAGGGTCCTACGAGCAGTACGTC. Protein: CASRKTGSYEQYV. This chain uses TRBV27 with TRBJ2-7; perhaps TRBD1 as D (6 bases). V was shortened by 6 bases and J by 1 base, with 10 bases between the two germline ends. The CDR3 runs to 13 residues. Germline V lookup: CDR1 MNHEY, CDR2 SMNVEV (reference sequence).

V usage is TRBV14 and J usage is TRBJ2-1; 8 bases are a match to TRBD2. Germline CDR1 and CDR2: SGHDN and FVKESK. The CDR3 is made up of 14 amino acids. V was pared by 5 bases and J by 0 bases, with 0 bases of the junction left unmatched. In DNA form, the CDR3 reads TGTGCCAGCAGCAGCGGGAGCTCCTACAATGAGCAGTTCTTC. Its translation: CASSSGSSYNEQFF.

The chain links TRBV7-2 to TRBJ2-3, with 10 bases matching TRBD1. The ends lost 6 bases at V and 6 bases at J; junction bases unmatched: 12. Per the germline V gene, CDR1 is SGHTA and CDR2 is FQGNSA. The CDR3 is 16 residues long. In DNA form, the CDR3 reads TGTGCCAGCAGACCGGGACAGGGGCGCGTTACGGATACGCAGTATTTT. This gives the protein CASRPGQGRVTDTQYF.

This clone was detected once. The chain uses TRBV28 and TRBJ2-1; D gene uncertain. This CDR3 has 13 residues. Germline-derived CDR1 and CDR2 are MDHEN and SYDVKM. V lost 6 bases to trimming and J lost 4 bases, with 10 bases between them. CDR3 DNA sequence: TGTGCCAGCAGGACGGTAATTTACAATGAGCAGTTCTTC. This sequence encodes CASRTVIYNEQFF.

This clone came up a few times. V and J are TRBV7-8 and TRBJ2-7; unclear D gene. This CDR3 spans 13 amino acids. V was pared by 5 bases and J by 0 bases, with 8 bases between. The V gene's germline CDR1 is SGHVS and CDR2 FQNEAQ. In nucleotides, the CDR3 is TGTGCCAGCAGCCAGACCCTCTCCTACGAGCAGTACGTC. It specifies CASSQTLSYEQYV.

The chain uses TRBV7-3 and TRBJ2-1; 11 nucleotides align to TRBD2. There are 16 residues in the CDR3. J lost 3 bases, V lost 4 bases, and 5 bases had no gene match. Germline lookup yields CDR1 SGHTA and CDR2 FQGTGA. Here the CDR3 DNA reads TGTGCCAGCAGCTCCGTAGCGGGGGGGCACTACAATGAGCAGTTCTTC. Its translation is CASSSVAGGHYNEQFF.

CDR3 nucleotide sequence: TGTGCCAGCAGCCCCTATAGCGGGGGGAGGGATACGCAGTATTTT. It is translated as CASSPYSGGRDTQYF. V and J are TRBV7-2 and TRBJ2-3; 10 bases match TRBD2. The V gene end was trimmed by 5 bases and the J gene end by 6 bases; junction bases not matched to a gene: 8. Looked up from germline, CDR1 is SGHTA and CDR2 is FQGNSA. The CDR3 has 15 amino acids. Complete variable domain (other parts from reference TRBV7-2 and TRBJ2-3): GAGVSQSPSNKVTEKGKDVELRCDPISGHTALYWYRQSLGQGLEFLIYFQGNSAPDKSGLPSDRFSAERTGGSVSTLTIQRTQQEDSAVYLCASSPYSGGRDTQYFGPGTRLTVL.

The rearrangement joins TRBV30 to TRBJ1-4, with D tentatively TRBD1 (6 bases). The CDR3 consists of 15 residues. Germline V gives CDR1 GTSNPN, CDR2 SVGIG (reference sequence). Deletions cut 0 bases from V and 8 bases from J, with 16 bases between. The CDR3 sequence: CAWSVLDRYPEKLFF. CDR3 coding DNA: TGTGCCTGGAGTGTACTCGACAGGTACCCGGAAAAACTGTTTTTT.

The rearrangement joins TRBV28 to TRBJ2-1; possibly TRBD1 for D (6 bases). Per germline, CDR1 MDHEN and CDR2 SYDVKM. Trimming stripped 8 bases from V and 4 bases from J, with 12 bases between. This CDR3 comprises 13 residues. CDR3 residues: CASRDTSYNEQFF. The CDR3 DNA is TGTGCCAGCCGGGACACTTCGTACAATGAGCAGTTCTTC.

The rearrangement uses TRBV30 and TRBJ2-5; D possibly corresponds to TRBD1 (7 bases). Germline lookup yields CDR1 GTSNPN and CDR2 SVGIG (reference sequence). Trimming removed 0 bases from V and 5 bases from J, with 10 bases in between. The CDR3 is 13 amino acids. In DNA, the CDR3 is TGTGCCTGGAGTGTCCAGGGGGGTGAGACCCAGTACTTC. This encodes CAWSVQGGETQYF. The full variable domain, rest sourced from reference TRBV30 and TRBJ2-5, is SQTIHQWPATLVQPVGSPLSLECTVEGTSNPNLYWYRQAAGRGLQLLFYSVGIGQISSEVPQNLSASRPQDRQFILSSKKLLLSDSGFYLCAWSVQGGETQYFGPGTRLLVL.

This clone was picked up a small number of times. CDR3 sequence reads: CASSLNRAYNSPLHF. The DNA of the CDR3 is TGTGCCAGCAGCTTAAACAGGGCATATAATTCACCCCTCCACTTT. The chain uses TRBV7-2 and TRBJ1-6; maybe TRBD1 (6 bases). The CDR3 sequence is 15 residues long. The germline V and J ends were trimmed by 2 bases and 4 bases, with 9 bases remaining between them. Germline V gene data show CDR1 as SGHTA and CDR2 as FQGNSA.

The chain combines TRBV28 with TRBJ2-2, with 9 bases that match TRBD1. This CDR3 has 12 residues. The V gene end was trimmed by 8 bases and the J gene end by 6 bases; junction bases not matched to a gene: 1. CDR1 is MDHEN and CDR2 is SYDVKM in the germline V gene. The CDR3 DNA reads TGTGCCAGCCGGACAGGGGCCGGGGAGCTGTTTTTT. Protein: CASRTGAGELFF.

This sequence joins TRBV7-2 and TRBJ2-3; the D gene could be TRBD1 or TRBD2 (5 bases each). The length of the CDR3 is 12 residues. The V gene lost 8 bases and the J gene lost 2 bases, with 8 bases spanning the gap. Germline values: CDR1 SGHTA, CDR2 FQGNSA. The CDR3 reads CASGGSTDTQYF. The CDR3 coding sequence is TGTGCCAGCGGGGGTTCCACAGATACGCAGTATTTT.

CDR3 nucleotide sequence: TGTGCCAGCAGTTTGGGGCAGGGATCCAGGAGCTACACCTTC. Protein sequence: CASSLGQGSRSYTF. This sequence joins TRBV28 and TRBJ1-2; the D gene is possibly TRBD1 (5 bases). This CDR3 contains 14 residues. The V and J ends lost 3 bases and 9 bases respectively, with 17 bases between them. Germline V gene sequence: CDR1 MDHEN, CDR2 SYDVKM.

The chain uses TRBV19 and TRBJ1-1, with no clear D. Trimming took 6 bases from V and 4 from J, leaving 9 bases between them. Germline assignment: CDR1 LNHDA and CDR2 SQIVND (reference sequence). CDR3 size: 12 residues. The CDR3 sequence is CASSPKGTEAFF. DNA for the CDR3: TGTGCCAGTAGCCCGAAGGGCACTGAAGCTTTCTTT.

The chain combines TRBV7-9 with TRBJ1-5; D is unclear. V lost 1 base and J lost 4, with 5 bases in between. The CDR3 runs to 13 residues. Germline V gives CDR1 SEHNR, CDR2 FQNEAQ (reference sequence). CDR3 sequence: CASSLGVNQPQHF. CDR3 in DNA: TGTGCCAGCAGCTTAGGAGTTAATCAGCCCCAGCATTTT.

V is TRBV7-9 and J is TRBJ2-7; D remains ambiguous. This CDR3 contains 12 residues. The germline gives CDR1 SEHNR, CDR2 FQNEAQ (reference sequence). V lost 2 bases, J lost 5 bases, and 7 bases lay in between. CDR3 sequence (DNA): TGTGCCAGCAGCTTAACTCCCCACGAGCAGTACGTC. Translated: CASSLTPHEQYV.

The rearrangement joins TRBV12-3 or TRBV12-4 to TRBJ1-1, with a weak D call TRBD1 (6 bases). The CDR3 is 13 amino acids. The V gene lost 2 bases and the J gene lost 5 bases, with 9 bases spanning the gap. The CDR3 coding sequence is TGTGCCAGCAGTTTAACGCAGGGGACTGAAGCTTTCTTT. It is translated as CASSLTQGTEAFF.